The 8 T cell receptor beta chains in this list originate from one sample, sequenced in a study of cytomegalovirus exposure and HLA in healthy donors. The PCR employed 60 Vbeta primers together with 13 Jbeta primers. The method was immunoSEQ multiplex PCR; TCRdb's version includes in-frame clones alone and lacks a portion of them. The repertoire has 120,000 to 150,000 clones, approximately 79% of them found once; the top ten carry approximately 0.9%. The sequencing input was PBMCs. The source of these receptors is a man aged 18 to 30 in good health and CMV-seronegative.

The chain links TRBV4-3 to TRBJ1-6, with D hard to call. This CDR3 is 13 amino acids long. V lost 0 bases, J lost 9 bases, and 6 bases lay in between. The V gene's germline CDR1 is LGHNA and CDR2 YSLEER. This CDR3 is CASSQDLFSPLHF. The CDR3, as DNA: TGCGCCAGCAGCCAAGATCTGTTTTCACCCCTCCACTTT.

This chain connects TRBV7-2 to TRBJ2-1; the D is unclear. Trimming pared 6 bases from V and 4 bases from J, leaving 10 bases between. The CDR3 loop spans 13 amino acids. Germline CDR1 and CDR2: SGHTA and FQGNSA. This CDR3 reads CASSSEIYNEQFF. The CDR3 nucleotides read TGTGCCAGCAGTTCCGAGATTTACAATGAGCAGTTCTTC.

This clone was counted only a few times. The chain joins TRBV29-1 to TRBJ1-1; D is possibly TRBD1 (6 bases). The V gene's germline CDR1 is SQVTM and CDR2 ANQGSEA. The V end was cut by 4 bases, the J end by 1 base, with 10 bases between. This CDR3 comprises 13 residues. The DNA of the CDR3 is TGCAGCGTTGTCAGGGGTGGGAACACTGAAGCTTTCTTT. As protein: CSVVRGGNTEAFF. Based on the CDR3 plus reference TRBV29-1 and TRBJ1-1, the full variable domain is SAVISQKPSRDICQRGTSLTIQCQVDSQVTMMFWYRQQPGQSLTLIATANQGSEATYESGFVIDKFPISRPNLTFSTLTVSNMSPEDSSIYLCSVVRGGNTEAFFGQGTRLTVV.

The J gene is TRBJ1-6, the V gene TRBV6-6, with a tentative D call TRBD1 (5 bases). This CDR3 region has 12 residues. Per the germline V gene, CDR1 is MNHNY and CDR2 is SVGAGI (reference sequence). The ends were cut back, 5 bases at V and 14 bases at J, with 13 bases in the middle. CDR3 region: CASSPTLGALHF. The CDR3 DNA is TGTGCCAGCAGTCCTACATTAGGGGCCCTCCACTTT.

The V and J genes are TRBV7-8 and TRBJ1-4, with D possibly TRBD1 on 5 matching bases. The CDR3 sequence is 14 residues long. The ends were cut back, 5 bases at V and 6 bases at J, with 13 bases in the middle. Per germline, CDR1 SGHVS and CDR2 FQNEAQ. This chain's CDR3 is CASSRRGWDEKLFF. CDR3 coding DNA: TGTGCCAGCAGCCGGAGGGGATGGGATGAAAAACTGTTTTTT.

This clone was counted only a few times. CDR3 coding DNA: TGTGCCAGCAGCTTCGGTCCGACTGAGCAGTACTTC. Its translation is CASSFGPTEQYF. The V gene is TRBV11-2, the J gene TRBJ2-7; D not certain. V lost 3 bases and J 7 bases, leaving 10 bases between the germline ends. The CDR3 is 12 residues long. Germline V gene data show CDR1 as SGHAT and CDR2 as FQNNGV. Drawing the rest from reference TRBV11-2 and TRBJ2-7, the complete variable domain is EAGVAQSPRYKIIEKRQSVAFWCNPISGHATLYWYQQILGQGPKLLIQFQNNGVVDDSQLPKDRFSAERLKGVDSTLKIQPAKLEDSAVYLCASSFGPTEQYFGPGTRLTVT.

J is TRBJ1-1 and V is TRBV29-1; possible D gene TRBD1, 5 bases. The CDR3 has 14 amino acids. The ends were cut back, 8 bases at V and 1 base at J, with 17 bases in the middle. The germline gives CDR1 SQVTM, CDR2 ANQGSEA. The CDR3 is CSILEPGENTEAFF. In nucleotides, the CDR3 is TGCAGCATACTTGAGCCGGGGGAGAACACTGAAGCTTTCTTT.

V and J are TRBV4-3 and TRBJ1-1; D may be TRBD1 (6 bases). Trimming stripped 0 bases from V and 4 bases from J, with 21 bases between. The CDR3 extends over 18 amino acids. The germline V gene encodes CDR1 LGHNA and CDR2 YSLEER. CDR3 coding DNA: TGCGCCAGCAGCCAAGATCCGGGGGGCGCAGAGGTGGGCACTGAAGCTTTCTTT. This gives the protein CASSQDPGGAEVGTEAFF.